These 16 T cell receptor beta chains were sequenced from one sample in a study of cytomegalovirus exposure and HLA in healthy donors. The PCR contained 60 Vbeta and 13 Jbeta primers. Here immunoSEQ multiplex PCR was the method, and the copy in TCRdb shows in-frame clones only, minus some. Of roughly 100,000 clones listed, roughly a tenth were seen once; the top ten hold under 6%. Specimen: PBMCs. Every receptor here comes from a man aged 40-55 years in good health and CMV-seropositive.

The chain's CDR3 is CASSSPGRGTGNTIYF. The CDR3 DNA reads as TGTGCCAGCAGTTCCCCCGGCAGGGGGACGGGAAACACCATATATTTT. This rearrangement joins TRBV28 to TRBJ1-3, with 7 nucleotides matching TRBD1. Germline CDR1 reads MDHEN; CDR2 reads SYDVKM. This CDR3 comprises 16 residues. With V trimmed by 4 bases and J by 4 bases, 10 bases remained unmatched. Based on the CDR3 plus reference TRBV28 and TRBJ1-3, the full variable domain is DVKVTQSSRYLVKRTGEKVFLECVQDMDHENMFWYRQDPGLGLRLIYFSYDVKMKEKGDIPEGYSVSREKKERFSLILESASTNQTSMYLCASSSPGRGTGNTIYFGEGSWLTVV.

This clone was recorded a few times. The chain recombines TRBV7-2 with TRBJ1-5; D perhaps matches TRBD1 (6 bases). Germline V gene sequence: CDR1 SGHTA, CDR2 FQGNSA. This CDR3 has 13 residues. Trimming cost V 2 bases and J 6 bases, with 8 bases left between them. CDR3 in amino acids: CASSLQGIQPQHF. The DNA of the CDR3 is TGTGCCAGCAGCTTACAGGGGATTCAGCCCCAGCATTTT.

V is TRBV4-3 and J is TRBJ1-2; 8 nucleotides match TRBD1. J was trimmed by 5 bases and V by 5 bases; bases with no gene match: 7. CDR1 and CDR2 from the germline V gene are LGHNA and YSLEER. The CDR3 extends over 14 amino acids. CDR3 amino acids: CASSSRTGIYGYTF. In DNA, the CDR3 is TGCGCCAGCAGCTCCCGGACAGGGATATATGGCTACACCTTC.

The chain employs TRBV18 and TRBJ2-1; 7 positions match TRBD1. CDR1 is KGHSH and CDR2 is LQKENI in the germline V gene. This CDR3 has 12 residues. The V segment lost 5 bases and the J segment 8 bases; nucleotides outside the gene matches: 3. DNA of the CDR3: TGTGCCAGCTCATCGACAGGGTATGAGCAGTTCTTC. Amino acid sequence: CASSSTGYEQFF. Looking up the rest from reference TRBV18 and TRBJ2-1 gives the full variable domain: NAGVMQNPRHLVRRRGQEARLRCSPMKGHSHVYWYRQLPEEGLKFMVYLQKENIIDESGMPKERFSAEFPKEGPSILRIQQVVRGDSAAYFCASSSTGYEQFFGPGTRLTVL.

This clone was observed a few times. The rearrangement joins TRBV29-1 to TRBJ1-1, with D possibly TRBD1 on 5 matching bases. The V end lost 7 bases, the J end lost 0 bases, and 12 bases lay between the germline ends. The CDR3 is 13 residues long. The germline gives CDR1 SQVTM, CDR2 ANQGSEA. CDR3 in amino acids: CSAERGMNTEAFF. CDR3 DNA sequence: TGCAGCGCCGAACGGGGGATGAACACTGAAGCTTTCTTT.

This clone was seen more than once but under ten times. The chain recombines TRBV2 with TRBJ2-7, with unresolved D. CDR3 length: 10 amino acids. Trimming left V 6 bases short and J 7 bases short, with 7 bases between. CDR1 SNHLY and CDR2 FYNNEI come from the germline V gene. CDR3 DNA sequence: TGTGCCAGCAGGGAGTGGGAGCAGTACTTC. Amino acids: CASREWEQYF.

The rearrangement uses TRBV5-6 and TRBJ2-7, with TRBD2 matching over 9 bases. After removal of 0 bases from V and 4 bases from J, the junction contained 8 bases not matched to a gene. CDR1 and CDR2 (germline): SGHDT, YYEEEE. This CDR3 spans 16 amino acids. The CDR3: CASSLGAAGGPYEQYF. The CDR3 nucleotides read TGTGCCAGCAGCTTGGGTGCGGCGGGAGGGCCTTACGAGCAGTACTTC.

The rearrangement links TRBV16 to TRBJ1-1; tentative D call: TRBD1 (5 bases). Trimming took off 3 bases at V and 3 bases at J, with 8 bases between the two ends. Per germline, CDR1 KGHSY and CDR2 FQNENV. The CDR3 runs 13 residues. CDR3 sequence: CASSQGGHTEAFF. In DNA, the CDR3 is TGTGCCAGCAGCCAGGGGGGACACACTGAAGCTTTCTTT.

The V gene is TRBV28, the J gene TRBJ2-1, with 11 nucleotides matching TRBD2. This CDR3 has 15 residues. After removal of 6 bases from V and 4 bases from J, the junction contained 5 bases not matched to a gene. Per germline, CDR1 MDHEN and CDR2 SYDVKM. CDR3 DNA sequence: TGTGCCAGCAGCCCACTAGCGGGAGCATACAATGAGCAGTTCTTC. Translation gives CASSPLAGAYNEQFF. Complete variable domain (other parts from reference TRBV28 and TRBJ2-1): DVKVTQSSRYLVKRTGEKVFLECVQDMDHENMFWYRQDPGLGLRLIYFSYDVKMKEKGDIPEGYSVSREKKERFSLILESASTNQTSMYLCASSPLAGAYNEQFFGPGTRLTVL.

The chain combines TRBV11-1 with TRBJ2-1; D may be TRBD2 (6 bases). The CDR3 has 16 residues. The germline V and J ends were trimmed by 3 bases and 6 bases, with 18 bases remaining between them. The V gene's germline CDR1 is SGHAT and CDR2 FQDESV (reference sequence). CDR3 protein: CASSLVESGRSNEQFF. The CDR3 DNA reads TGTGCCAGCAGCTTGGTCGAAAGCGGGCGGTCCAATGAGCAGTTCTTC.

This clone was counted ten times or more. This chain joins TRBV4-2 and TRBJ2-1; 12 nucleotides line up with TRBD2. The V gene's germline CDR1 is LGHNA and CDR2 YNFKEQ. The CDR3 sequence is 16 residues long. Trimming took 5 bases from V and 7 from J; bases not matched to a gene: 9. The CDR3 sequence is CASSLRLAGAVNEQFF. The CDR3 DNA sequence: TGTGCCAGCAGCTTAAGACTAGCGGGAGCGGTAAATGAGCAGTTCTTC.

The CDR3, as DNA: TGTGCCAGCAGCTCGGGGGGCGCCGGGACCGGGGAGCTGTTTTTT. Translation: CASSSGGAGTGELFF. The chain joins TRBV5-4 to TRBJ2-2, with D tentatively TRBD2 (7 bases). Looked up from germline, CDR1 is SGHNT and CDR2 is YYREEE (reference sequence). This CDR3 has 15 residues. With 3 bases removed from V and 5 bases from J, the gap between germline ends came to 14 bases. Combining the CDR3 with reference TRBV5-4 and TRBJ2-2 gives the whole variable domain ETGVTQSPTHLIKTRGQQVTLRCSSQSGHNTVSWYQQALGQGPQFIFQYYREEENGRGNFPPRFSGLQFPNYSSELNVNALELDDSALYLCASSSGGAGTGELFFGEGSRLTVL.

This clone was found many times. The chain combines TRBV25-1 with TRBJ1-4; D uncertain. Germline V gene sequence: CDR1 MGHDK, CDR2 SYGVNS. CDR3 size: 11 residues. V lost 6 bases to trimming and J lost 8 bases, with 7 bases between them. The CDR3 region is CASSAREKLFF. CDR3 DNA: TGTGCCAGCAGCGCTAGGGAAAAACTGTTTTTT.

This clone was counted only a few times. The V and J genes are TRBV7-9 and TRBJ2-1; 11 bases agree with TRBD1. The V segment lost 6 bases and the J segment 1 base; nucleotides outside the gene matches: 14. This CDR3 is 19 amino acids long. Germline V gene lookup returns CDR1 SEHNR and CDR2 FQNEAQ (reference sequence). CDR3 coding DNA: TGTGCCAGCAGAGGACAGGGGGCAGTAGCGGGAAAGTCCTACAATGAGCAGTTCTTC. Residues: CASRGQGAVAGKSYNEQFF. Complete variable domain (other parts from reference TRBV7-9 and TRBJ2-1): DTGVSQNPRHKITKRGQNVTFRCDPISEHNRLYWYRQTLGQGPEFLTYFQNEAQLEKSRLLSDRFSAERPKGSFSTLEIQRTEQGDSAMYLCASRGQGAVAGKSYNEQFFGPGTRLTVL.

The chain's CDR3 is CASREFLNTEAFF. The CDR3 DNA follows: TGTGCCAGCAGGGAGTTCCTGAACACTGAAGCTTTCTTT. The V call is TRBV9, the J call TRBJ1-1, with D unresolved. This CDR3 has 13 amino acids. The germline V and J ends were trimmed by 5 bases and 0 bases, with 8 bases remaining between them. The germline V gene encodes CDR1 SGDLS and CDR2 YYNGEE.

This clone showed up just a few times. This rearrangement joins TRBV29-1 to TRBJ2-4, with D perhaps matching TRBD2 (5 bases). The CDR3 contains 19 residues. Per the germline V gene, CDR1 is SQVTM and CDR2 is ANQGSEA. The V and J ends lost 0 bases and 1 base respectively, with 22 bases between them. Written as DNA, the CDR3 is TGCAGCGTTGAAGAAATAGGTTGGGGAGAGGAGGAGGCCAAAAACATTCAGTACTTC. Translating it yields CSVEEIGWGEEEAKNIQYF.